The 24 T cell receptor beta chains below all came from one sample that was sequenced in a study of beta chain features in type 1 diabetes. General study points: Among all four CD4+ subsets, Type 1 diabetes patients had TCRB CDR3s that were moderately but significantly shorter.

For these TCRs, the target antigens are not known. Expressed TCRB transcripts were sequenced because the isolated RNA had all been reverse transcribed beforehand. Libraries were prepared by immunoSEQ multiplex PCR; TCRdb keeps only in-frame clonotypes and omits some of them. The sample lists around 650,000 clones, around 12% occurring once. Sequenced: naive CD4+ T cells from blood. These receptors came from a man between 25 and 39 years old with type 1 diabetes.

In its sample, this clone was seen a few times. The CDR3 reads CAWTSGGGYGYTF. Written as DNA, the CDR3 is TGTGCCTGGACCTCTGGGGGCGGCTATGGCTACACCTTC. The chain employs TRBV30 and TRBJ1-2; possibly TRBD1 for D (6 bases). The CDR3 sequence is 13 residues long. Germline V lookup: CDR1 GTSNPN, CDR2 SVGIG (reference sequence). V dropped 4 bases and J dropped 4 bases, with 13 bases sitting between them.

This chain links TRBV9 with TRBJ1-2, with D uncertain. The CDR3 has 12 residues. The V end was cut by 4 bases, the J end by 8 bases, with 12 bases between. Germline CDR1 reads SGDLS; CDR2 reads YYNGEE. The CDR3 is CASSRISGGYTF. The CDR3 nucleotides are TGTGCCAGCAGCCGTATCTCGGGGGGCTACACCTTC.

This clone was seen a single time. The junction does not match germline at one end; this may be a read error. The chain employs TRBV6-5 and TRBJ2-5; the D is unclear. Germline V gene sequence: CDR1 MNHEY, CDR2 SVGAGI. The CDR3 loop spans 13 amino acids. The CDR3 nucleotides read TGTGCCAGCAGTAACTCACCCAGAGAGACCCAGTACTTC. Residues: CASSNSPRETQYF.

The chain recombines TRBV6-5 with TRBJ2-2, with D hard to call. Germline lookup yields CDR1 MNHEY and CDR2 SVGAGI. V was shortened by 5 bases and J by 7 bases, with 8 bases between the two germline ends. The length of the CDR3 is 12 residues. The CDR3 is CASSLSSGELFF. CDR3 nucleotides: TGTGCCAGCAGTCTCAGTAGCGGGGAGCTGTTTTTT.

The chain has TRBV28 and TRBJ2-4; TRBD1 matches at 10 bases. The V gene's germline CDR1 is MDHEN and CDR2 SYDVKM. V was clipped by 3 bases and J by 5 bases; unmatched bases: 1. CDR3 size: 14 residues. The CDR3 bases are TGTGCCAGCAGTTTGGGGACAGGGGAAAACATTCAGTACTTC. Translation: CASSLGTGENIQYF.

The rearrangement links TRBV7-2 to TRBJ1-2, with TRBD1 identical over 9 bases. The CDR3 has 15 residues. Trimming cost V 11 bases and J 4 bases; bases outside gene matches: 14. Germline lookup yields CDR1 SGHTA and CDR2 FQGNSA. The DNA of the CDR3 is TGTGCCGCAAGCGGTGGAACAGGGGGCGGCTATGGCTACACCTTC. It yields the protein CAASGGTGGGYGYTF. Combining the CDR3 with reference TRBV7-2 and TRBJ1-2 gives the whole variable domain GAGVSQSPSNKVTEKGKDVELRCDPISGHTALYWYRQSLGQGLEFLIYFQGNSAPDKSGLPSDRFSAERTGGSVSTLTIQRTQQEDSAVYLCAASGGTGGGYGYTFGSGTRLTVV.

This clone was picked up a small number of times. The sample contains more than one DNA sequence encoding this CDR3. The gene calls are TRBV9 and TRBJ1-2, with unresolved D. The germline V gene encodes CDR1 SGDLS and CDR2 YYNGEE. Trimming pared 0 bases from V and 0 bases from J, leaving 3 bases between. The CDR3 contains 13 residues. The CDR3 bases are TGTGCCAGCAGCGTAGACACTAACTATGGCTACACCTTC. Translated, it gives CASSVDTNYGYTF.

The CDR3 here is CASHRAGSGDIQYF. CDR3 nucleotides: TGTGCCTCCCACAGAGCGGGTTCAGGGGACATTCAGTACTTC. This chain links TRBV2 with TRBJ2-4, with D possibly called TRBD1 or TRBD2 (6 bases each). Trimming left V 11 bases short and J 8 bases short, with 22 bases between. The germline V gene has CDR1 SNHLY and CDR2 FYNNEI. This CDR3 spans 14 amino acids.

This chain joins TRBV7-2 and TRBJ2-5; no definite D call. From germline, CDR1 is SGHTA and CDR2 FQGNSA. This CDR3 region has 12 residues. The V and J ends lost 5 bases and 5 bases respectively, with 9 bases between them. CDR3 amino acids: CASSPIGETQYF. DNA for the CDR3: TGTGCCAGCAGCCCCATTGGGGAGACCCAGTACTTC.

This clone has a handful of counts. V gene TRBV20-1 combines with J gene TRBJ2-5; D remains ambiguous. Germline loops: CDR1 DFQATT, CDR2 SNEGSKA (reference sequence). V lost 5 bases and J 8 bases, leaving 12 bases between the germline ends. There are 11 residues in the CDR3. In nucleotides, the CDR3 is TGCAGTGCTGGGGTCAGTGGTACCCAGTACTTC. This codes for CSAGVSGTQYF.

The genes are TRBV19 and TRBJ2-4, with D tentatively TRBD1 or TRBD2 (5 bases each). The germline gives CDR1 LNHDA, CDR2 SQIVND (reference sequence). Trimming cost V 8 bases and J 1 base, with 18 bases left between them. This CDR3 has 16 amino acids. CDR3 bases: TGTGCCAGTTCACGACTCGGGGCGGTGGCCAAAAACATTCAGTACTTC. This codes for CASSRLGAVAKNIQYF.

This clone was counted a few times. This chain joins TRBV7-9 and TRBJ2-2; 7 positions agree with TRBD1. Germline-derived CDR1 and CDR2 are SEHNR and FQNEAQ (reference sequence). The ends lost 5 bases at V and 4 bases at J; junction bases unmatched: 7. The CDR3 loop spans 15 amino acids. The CDR3 reads CASSPNRGSTGELFF. Written as DNA, the CDR3 is TGTGCCAGCAGCCCTAACAGGGGTAGCACCGGGGAGCTGTTTTTT.

About this clone itself: This may be a read error, as it is one base from a much larger clone. The CDR3 is CASSLSYEQYF. The CDR3 coding sequence is TGTGCCAGCAGTTTATCCTACGAGCAGTACTTC. V usage is TRBV2 and J usage is TRBJ2-7; no clear D. The CDR3 extends over 11 amino acids. CDR1 is SNHLY and CDR2 is FYNNEI in the germline V gene. V lost 5 bases and J lost 1, with 3 bases in between.

CDR3 region: CASRSDIIPTYEQYF. The CDR3 DNA follows: TGTGCCAGCAGGTCCGACATTATCCCAACCTACGAGCAGTACTTC. The genes are TRBV7-9 and TRBJ2-7; D is unresolved. Trimming removed 6 bases at V and 2 bases at J, with 17 bases between. In germline, CDR1 is SEHNR, CDR2 FQNEAQ (reference sequence). The CDR3 is 15 amino acids.

This clone appeared a few times. The CDR3 spells CASSPRPARDYGYTF. DNA of the CDR3: TGTGCCAGCTCACCTCGGCCCGCTAGGGACTATGGCTACACCTTC. J is TRBJ1-2 and V is TRBV18; no clear D gene. Germline values: CDR1 KGHSH, CDR2 LQKENI. The V gene lost 3 bases and the J gene lost 3 bases, with 14 bases spanning the gap. The CDR3 is 15 amino acids.

This clone was detected a few times. CDR3 DNA sequence: TGTGCCAGTGTCGGGGTCAAACTGGACCAGCCCCAGCATTTT. This codes for CASVGVKLDQPQHF. The chain joins TRBV19 to TRBJ1-5; D gene uncertain. CDR3 length: 14 amino acids. Germline V gene data show CDR1 as LNHDA and CDR2 as SQIVND (reference sequence). Trimming removed 8 bases at V and 7 bases at J, with 18 bases between.

This clone has more than one count but fewer than ten. The chain carries TRBV7-8 and TRBJ2-1; D gene uncertain. V was cut by 5 bases and J by 3 bases, with 14 bases left in between. The CDR3 is 15 residues long. The germline gives CDR1 SGHVS, CDR2 FQNEAQ. The chain's CDR3 is CASSPDQQGYNEQFF. The CDR3 coding sequence is TGTGCCAGCAGCCCCGACCAGCAAGGCTACAATGAGCAGTTCTTC.

V and J are TRBV2 and TRBJ1-2; tentatively, D is TRBD1 (6 bases). Germline loops: CDR1 SNHLY, CDR2 FYNNEI. V was pared by 8 bases and J by 0 bases, with 13 bases between. The CDR3 sequence is 14 residues long. CDR3 protein: CASSDRLANYGYTF. DNA of the CDR3: TGTGCCAGCTCTGACAGGCTAGCTAACTATGGCTACACCTTC.

Points on this clone: Different DNA sequences within this sample yield the same CDR3. The chain recombines TRBV19 with TRBJ1-1; maybe TRBD1 (5 bases). V lost 4 bases and J 1 base, leaving 7 bases between the germline ends. CDR1 is LNHDA, CDR2 SQIVND, per germline (reference sequence). The CDR3 sequence is 13 residues long. CDR3 residues: CASSTQGNTEAFF. The CDR3 DNA reads TGTGCCAGTAGTACCCAGGGGAACACTGAAGCTTTCTTT.

This chain links TRBV7-2 with TRBJ2-3; 13 bases are shared with TRBD2. V was clipped by 5 bases and J by 5 bases; unmatched bases: 7. Per the germline V gene, CDR1 is SGHTA and CDR2 is FQGNSA. CDR3 length: 16 residues. The CDR3 bases are TGTGCCAGCAGCCTAACTAGCGGGGGGGCTAGAGATACGCAGTATTTT. This gives the protein CASSLTSGGARDTQYF. The whole variable domain, filled in from reference TRBV7-2 and TRBJ2-3, reads GAGVSQSPSNKVTEKGKDVELRCDPISGHTALYWYRQSLGQGLEFLIYFQGNSAPDKSGLPSDRFSAERTGGSVSTLTIQRTQQEDSAVYLCASSLTSGGARDTQYFGPGTRLTVL.

The CDR3 sequence: CATSRGPSNQPQHF. The CDR3 DNA follows: TGTGCCACCAGCAGGGGCCCTAGCAATCAGCCCCAGCATTTT. The rearrangement links TRBV15 to TRBJ1-5, with D hard to call. The CDR3 contains 14 residues. Deletions cut 3 bases from V and 0 bases from J, with 6 bases between. Germline assignment: CDR1 LNHNV and CDR2 YYDKDF (reference sequence).

The rearrangement uses TRBV5-1 and TRBJ1-1; D not resolved. Trimming cost V 0 bases and J 4 bases, with 13 bases left between them. Germline values: CDR1 SGHRS, CDR2 YFSETQ. This CDR3 is built from 15 residues. The DNA for the CDR3 is TGCGCCAGCAGCTTGGGTGAGGCCTTCGGCACTGAAGCTTTCTTT. Its protein is CASSLGEAFGTEAFF.

This clone has only a few counts. The genes are TRBV4-1 and TRBJ2-3, with 10 bases lining up with TRBD1. CDR3 size: 15 residues. J gave up 4 bases and V 4 bases, and 5 bases lay outside the gene matches. Looked up from germline, CDR1 is MGHRA and CDR2 is YSYEKL. CDR3 sequence reads: CASSRLTGGADTQYF. CDR3 DNA: TGCGCCAGCAGCCGCCTGACAGGGGGCGCAGATACGCAGTATTTT.

This clone was counted a few times. This sequence joins TRBV7-8 and TRBJ2-1; TRBD2 agrees at 8 bases. Germline CDR1 SGHVS, CDR2 FQNEAQ. The CDR3 loop spans 17 amino acids. With 2 bases clipped from V and 0 bases from J, the junction kept 6 bases outside the gene matches. The DNA for the CDR3 is TGTGCCAGCAGCTTATTAGTGAGCGGGAGCTCCTACAATGAGCAGTTCTTC. Amino acids: CASSLLVSGSSYNEQFF.